A selection of T cell receptor beta chains follows, all from one sample in a study of identical twins. MiXCR, applied by TCRdb to the 5' RACE reads, yields one record per CDR3 protein. The sample yields some 1,700,000 distinct CDR3 sequences, more than 30% seen once. Sequencing used cord blood. Every receptor here comes from a newborn girl in good health. The CDR3 runs from the conserved cysteine through the conserved F or W. Fields, in order: D gene, V gene, J gene, CDR3 length, clone size, CDR3 protein, CDR3 DNA. D genes are given only for firm matches. Clone size appears in some rows only: once, few, many, or a class for an expanded clone.

-	TRBV6-1	TRBJ1-1	14	-	CASWTGAMNTEAFF	TGTGCCAGCTGGACCGGGGCCATGAACACTGAAGCTTTCTTT
-	TRBV25-1	TRBJ1-5	15	-	CASSEGAGANQPQHF	TGTGCCAGCAGTGAAGGGGCAGGGGCGAATCAGCCCCAGCATTTT
TRBD1	TRBV29-1	TRBJ1-5	14	-	CSVRSTGWGQPQHF	TGCAGCGTGCGCTCGACAGGGTGGGGACAGCCCCAGCATTTT
TRBD1	TRBV5-5	TRBJ1-1	14	few	CASSGTGWNTEAFF	TGTGCCAGCAGCGGGACAGGGTGGAACACTGAAGCTTTCTTT
TRBD2	TRBV10-3	TRBJ2-3	18	few	CAISEILAGDGVGDTQYF	TGTGCCATCAGTGAGATCCTAGCGGGAGACGGGGTCGGAGATACGCAGTATTTT
-	TRBV4-1	TRBJ1-1	14	-	CASSQVLRGTEAFF	TGCGCCAGCAGCCAAGTCCTCAGGGGCACTGAAGCTTTCTTT
TRBD1	TRBV7-2	TRBJ2-3	19	few	CASSLIPRLRDRGRDTQYF	TGTGCCAGCAGCTTAATTCCCCGGCTCCGGGACAGGGGTAGAGATACGCAGTATTTT
-	TRBV6-1	TRBJ1-1	13	many	CASRRGMNTEAFF	TGTGCCAGCAGGAGGGGGATGAACACTGAAGCTTTCTTT
TRBD2	TRBV4-2	TRBJ2-3	16	-	CASSHRTGGGTDTQYF	TGTGCCAGCAGCCACAGGACTGGCGGGGGAACAGATACGCAGTATTTT
TRBD2	TRBV29-1	TRBJ2-1	15	-	CSVVATSGSYNEQFF	TGCAGCGTTGTGGCCACTAGCGGCTCCTACAATGAGCAGTTCTTC
-	TRBV5-1	TRBJ2-3	14	-	CASSLEVGADTQYF	TGCGCCAGCAGCTTGGAGGTTGGGGCAGATACGCAGTATTTT
-	TRBV20-1	TRBJ1-2	14	few	CSAKSPGVIYGYTF	TGCAGTGCAAAAAGCCCGGGAGTGATCTATGGCTACACCTTC
-	TRBV6-4	TRBJ2-4	17	few	CASSGGWRRLAKNIQYF	TGTGCCAGCAGTGGAGGATGGCGGAGGCTAGCCAAAAACATTCAGTACTTC
TRBD1	TRBV27	TRBJ2-7	15	-	CASSLNRGSAYEQYF	TGTGCCAGCAGTCTCAACAGGGGTTCGGCCTACGAGCAGTACTTC
-	TRBV7-2	TRBJ2-4	16	many	CASSLELGLAKNIQYF	TGCGCCAGCAGCTTGGAATTAGGTTTAGCCAAAAACATTCAGTACTTC
TRBD1	TRBV4-1	TRBJ2-7	16	few	CASSQGTGTGVYEQYF	TGCGCCAGCAGCCAAGGGACCGGGACAGGGGTCTACGAGCAGTACTTC
-	TRBV5-5	TRBJ2-7	14	many	CASSLLTLSYEQYF	TGTGCCAGCAGCCTCCTGACACTCTCCTACGAGCAGTACTTC
TRBD2	TRBV9	TRBJ2-1	15	-	CASSPQVTSGNEQFF	TGTGCCAGCAGCCCTCAGGTGACTAGCGGCAATGAGCAGTTCTTC
-	TRBV6-5	TRBJ2-3	16	-	CASSYTASPSTDTQYF	TGTGCCAGCAGTTACACGGCATCACCTAGCACAGATACGCAGTATTTT
-	TRBV20-1	TRBJ1-5	13	-	CSARFRTNQPQHF	TGCAGTGCTAGATTTAGGACAAATCAGCCCCAGCATTTT
-	TRBV10-3	TRBJ2-5	16	-	CATTGAGTVSGETQYF	TGTGCCACAACGGGAGCCGGGACTGTCTCGGGGGAGACCCAGTACTTC
-	TRBV20-1	TRBJ2-3	11	few	CSARRDHTQYF	TGCAGTGCGCGGCGGGACCATACGCAGTATTTT
-	TRBV6-1	TRBJ2-1	15	-	CASSEFGTTPYEQFF	TGTGCCAGCAGTGAATTTGGGACAACACCCTACGAGCAGTTCTTC
-	TRBV20-1	TRBJ2-1	14	few	CSARRGVGDNEQFF	TGCAGTGCTAGACGAGGGGTGGGAGACAATGAGCAGTTCTTC
-	TRBV20-1	TRBJ1-4	17	once	CSARGRRAGSTNEKLFF	TGCAGTGCTAGAGGACGGAGGGCAGGTTCAACTAATGAAAAACTGTTTTTT
TRBD2	TRBV10-3	TRBJ2-7	15	-	CAIGNIAGGSYEQYF	TGTGCCATCGGGAACATAGCGGGAGGTTCCTACGAGCAGTACTTC
TRBD1	TRBV19	TRBJ2-7	14	-	CASSIGDSGLEQYF	TGTGCCAGTAGTATAGGGGACAGTGGATTGGAGCAGTACTTC
-	TRBV5-1	TRBJ1-1	13	-	CASSLIGSTEAFF	TGCGCCAGCAGCTTGATCGGATCCACTGAAGCTTTCTTT
TRBD2	TRBV5-6	TRBJ2-1	17	few	CASSLVTSGSSYNEQFF	TGTGCCAGCAGCTTAGTTACTAGCGGGAGTTCCTACAATGAGCAGTTCTTC
TRBD2	TRBV5-6	TRBJ2-1	19	few	CASSSPGLAGGNSYNEQFF	TGTGCCAGCAGCTCCCCGGGACTAGCGGGGGGCAATTCCTACAATGAGCAGTTCTTC
-	TRBV10-3	TRBJ1-4	12	-	CAIGATNEELFF	TGTGCCATAGGGGCAACTAATGAAGAACTGTTTTTT
TRBD1	TRBV12-3/TRBV12-4	TRBJ1-5	16	few	CASSPMDRGSRQPQHF	TGTGCCAGCAGTCCCATGGACAGGGGGTCGCGGCAGCCCCAGCATTTT
-	TRBV20-1	TRBJ1-2	13	few	CSADNRRRYGYTF	TGCAGTGCCGACAATAGGCGGAGATATGGCTACACCTTC
-	TRBV6-1	TRBJ2-7	9	many	CASSPEQYF	TGTGCCAGCAGTCCCGAGCAGTACTTC
TRBD2	TRBV6-1	TRBJ2-7	16	-	CASRVAGGPSGYEQYF	TGTGCCAGCAGGGTAGCGGGAGGGCCTTCCGGCTACGAGCAGTACTTC
-	TRBV4-1	TRBJ2-2	13	-	CASSPHNSGELFF	TGCGCCAGCAGCCCCCACAATTCCGGGGAGCTGTTTTTT
-	TRBV11-2	TRBJ2-3	15	few	CASTADYHPTDTQYF	TGTGCCAGCACCGCGGACTACCACCCCACAGATACGCAGTATTTT
-	TRBV20-1	TRBJ2-5	12	-	CSAREFVETQYF	TGCAGTGCTAGAGAATTCGTGGAGACCCAGTACTTC
TRBD2	TRBV28	TRBJ2-7	13	few	CASTSGGAYEQYF	TGTGCCAGCACTAGCGGGGGGGCGTACGAGCAGTACTTC
TRBD2	TRBV4-1	TRBJ2-1	16	-	CASSQPRASGYNEQFF	TGCGCCAGCAGCCAACCCCGGGCTAGCGGCTACAATGAGCAGTTCTTC
-	TRBV3-1	TRBJ2-1	13	few	CASSGRADNEQFF	TGTGCCAGCAGCGGGCGGGCAGACAATGAGCAGTTCTTC
-	TRBV5-1	TRBJ2-7	13	-	CASRNGRNYEQYF	TGCGCCAGCAGGAACGGGCGGAACTACGAGCAGTACTTC
TRBD2	TRBV5-1	TRBJ2-2	15	-	CASSRTRWDTGELFF	TGCGCCAGCAGCCGGACTAGGTGGGACACCGGGGAGCTGTTTTTT
TRBD1	TRBV7-8	TRBJ2-7	16	-	CASSAPGQTITYEQYF	TGTGCCAGCAGCGCCCCGGGACAGACTATTACCTACGAGCAGTACTTC
TRBD2	TRBV20-1	TRBJ2-1	14	-	CSALSGLVQETQFF	TGCAGTGCCCTTAGCGGGTTGGTTCAAGAGACCCAGTTCTTC
-	TRBV10-2	TRBJ2-1	15	few	CASRLPGLIYNEQFF	TGCGCCAGCAGACTCCCGGGACTGATCTACAATGAGCAGTTCTTC
-	TRBV5-6	TRBJ2-1	14	-	CASRGGQTYNEQFF	TGTGCCAGCAGGGGGGGACAGACCTACAATGAGCAGTTCTTC
TRBD2	TRBV18	TRBJ2-1	17	few	CASSPYIARLANNEQFF	TGTGCCAGCTCACCATATATTGCGAGACTAGCGAACAATGAGCAGTTCTTC
-	TRBV5-1	TRBJ1-6	16	-	CASSLGATGANSPLHF	TGCGCCAGCAGCTTGGGCGCGACAGGAGCAAATTCACCCCTCCACTTT
-	TRBV20-1	TRBJ2-1	14	-	CSVLRDFSYNEQFF	TGCAGTGTCCTCCGGGACTTCTCCTACAATGAGCAGTTCTTC
TRBD2	TRBV20-1	TRBJ2-1	14	-	CSVGLAGLQETQFF	TGCAGTGTTGGACTAGCGGGACTGCAAGAGACCCAGTTCTTC
-	TRBV7-9	TRBJ2-7	15	few	CASSAFMGPPYEQYF	TGTGCCAGCAGCGCTTTTATGGGACCGCCCTACGAGCAGTACTTC
-	TRBV28	TRBJ2-1	15	many	CASSPVGSSYNEQFF	TGTGCCAGCAGCCCTGTTGGGAGCTCCTACAATGAGCAGTTCTTC
-	TRBV5-1	TRBJ1-4	16	few	CASSSLPEPRGEKLFF	TGCGCCAGCAGCTCGCTCCCTGAACCCCGGGGTGAAAAACTGTTTTTT
-	TRBV18	TRBJ2-3	16	-	CASSPPVEPPTDTQYF	TGTGCCAGCTCACCACCGGTCGAACCTCCCACAGATACGCAGTATTTT